This entry features one T cell receptor beta chain sequence. No antigen is known for it. Per-base qualities were not stored, and no clone one base away is much larger. The CDR3 regions of human TCRbeta chains were analyzed by immunosequencing. The authors' pipeline ran thus. TCRs in the repertoires were compared against a reference library of SARS-CoV-2-specific TCRs that had been generated with the MIRA antigen-specificity platform. Breadth meant the fraction of unique TCRs that were SARS-CoV-2-associated, whereas depth meant the fraction of total T cells that were SARS-CoV-2-associated. Using the MIRA data, each spike-specific TCR was mapped to the spike region that the TCR reacts to and placed in a CD4 or CD8 class. Log10-transformed breadth and depth values were compared by one-way ANOVA with Sidak's multiple comparisons tests. TCRdb obtained this table from immuneACCESS and retained in-frame rearrangements with V and J assigned. These tables miss some clones; where compared with another copy, unresolved V genes account for less than half of the shortfall, and the remainder is unexplained. For V, J and clone size, that table is used; D and trimming come from the DNA. For this sample the table gives about 110,000 clones, of which around 90% were detected only once. Clones ranked in the top ten supply 15% of the sample.

This sample is drawn from a study of T cell responses to AZD1222 COVID-19 vaccine (dated by TCRdb to the early 2020s). Some background on the complete study: A total of 233 trial participants underwent TCR sequencing, of whom about 200 had received two doses of AZD1222 and some 25 had received two doses of the MenACWY control vaccine. Trial participants were enrolled into age subgroups of 18-55, 56-69 and 70-plus years, which contained about 150, 27 and 61 TCR-sequenced participants, respectively.

Interpreted using the paper, the time point label stands for: about 28 days (+/-7) after the second vaccine dose. AZD1222 recipients with second doses at about 4 weeks or about 12 weeks were pooled, because spike-specific TCR depth and breadth did not differ between schedules. The vaccinee samples were drawn from two UK trials, COV001 and COV002, one of which was a single-blind randomized controlled phase 2/3 trial testing AZD1222 (ChAdOx1 nCoV-19) in healthy adults. For TCRbeta chain sequencing, PBMC samples from trial participants were taken at day 0 and at day 28 after the second dose. V and J lose 3 bases and 8 bases, and a span of 13 bases separates them. From a lookup of the germline V gene, CDR1 and CDR2 are SNHLY and FYNNEI. The CDR3 runs 13 residues from the cysteine to the phenylalanine. Left in the record is the CDR3 DNA by itself, 39 bases read in frame from the first base. The paper as a whole reports these results and caveats: After two AZD1222 doses, spike-specific TCR breadth and depth were significantly higher than at day 0 and than in MenACWY recipients. Most participants were white British and females outnumbered males, and the authors suggested that clonal diversity may have been underestimated. Because no day 14 peak-response samples were available, repertoires were characterized only after the peak T cell response. In the small 56-69-year group, the increase in depth fell short of significance, most likely because of low power. The whole spike protein was spanned by vaccine-associated CD4 TCRs, and dominant responses were seen in regions 160-218 and 743-854. Conclusions about previously exposed vaccinees are limited, since just 6 or 7 AZD1222 recipients were seropositive for SARS-CoV-2 at baseline. Nearly half of unique spike-specific TCRs reportedly recognized epitopes outside regions mutated in the B.1.351 and B.1.1.7 variants.

The sequence links TRBV2 to TRBJ1-1; the D gene cannot be named for sure. The clonotype comes from an adult who received the AZD1222 COVID-19 vaccine. Sequences were derived from peripheral blood, sampled 28 days after the second AZD1222 dose. The CDR3 region: CASSERQVAEAFF. The DNA reads TGTGCCAGCAGTGAGAGGCAAGTCGCCGAAGCTTTCTTT.